The present T cell receptor (beta chain) was sequenced within a study of blood T cell repertoires in COVID-19 (dated by TCRdb to 2018 to 2021). Regarding the study in general: Collaborator samples came from the United States, Italy and Spain and covered acute and convalescent phases of COVID-19. The prospective study material was composed of cDNA or gDNA derived from T cells, B-cell-depleted T cells, or PBMCs. The dataset comprised deeply sampled blood TCRbeta repertoires from subjects exposed to, actively infected with, or recovered from COVID-19. The repertoires were released in a freely available public database meant as a resource for research on the immune response to SARS-CoV-2. The samples were drawn from the first 160 participants of the ongoing ImmuneRACE study and from 1,254 subjects provided by 6 global collaborators. The sample metadata nearly always contained a de-identified subject ID, COVID-19 status, age in years and sex. Where available, HLA class I and class II types were taken from metadata supplied by the sample provider and were not determined by assay-based typing. The paper as a whole reports these results and caveats: How much clinical and demographic metadata was included differed by source and by participant, and the metadata was provided uncurated.

CDR1 and CDR2 were assigned from the germline V gene as LGHNA and YNFKEQ. Relative to germline, V is 0 bases shorter and J is 0 bases shorter, with 11 bases between their ends. Measured from the cysteine to the phenylalanine, the CDR3 is 16 residues long. Here the CDR3 DNA is all that survives: 48 bases in frame from base 1. As for this clone: Its recognized antigen is unknown. Qualities for individual bases were not recorded, and no much larger clone is one base off.

Whole blood was collected in K2EDTA tubes by collaborating institutions according to the institutions' own protocols. For TCRbeta analysis, collaborator samples were shipped as frozen whole blood, as isolated PBMCs, or as DNA extracted from either sample type. TCRbeta CDR3 regions were amplified from genomic DNA using the immunoSEQ Assay, a bias-controlled multiplex PCR. Turning to the authors' computational methods: Within the assay, amplification of reference gene primers was used to estimate how many nucleated cells each sample contained. To quantify the absolute abundance of each unique TCRbeta CDR3 rearrangement, sequence reads were collapsed and filtered. For each sample, productive Simpson clonality was calculated as the square root of Simpson's diversity index across productive rearrangements. The source is immuneACCESS, and TCRdb retained only in-frame sequences with V and J called. Part of the clones is not carried over; for the studies checked, unresolved V genes explain less than half of this, and the remainder is unexplained. The DNA gave D and trimming, while V, J and clone size come from that table. The table for this sample lists 30,000 or so clones; approximately 78% of them were counted only once. The top ten hold roughly 40% of the sample.

This sequence originates from a man aged 80 or over with active or convalescent COVID-19. The source material was peripheral blood. The chain uses TRBV4-2 and TRBJ2-5; the D gene is possibly TRBD1, with 6 bases matching. The sequenced DNA: TGTGCCAGCAGCCAAGATGGGGACACTCACCAAGAGACCCAGTACTTC. It codes for CASSQDGDTHQETQYF.